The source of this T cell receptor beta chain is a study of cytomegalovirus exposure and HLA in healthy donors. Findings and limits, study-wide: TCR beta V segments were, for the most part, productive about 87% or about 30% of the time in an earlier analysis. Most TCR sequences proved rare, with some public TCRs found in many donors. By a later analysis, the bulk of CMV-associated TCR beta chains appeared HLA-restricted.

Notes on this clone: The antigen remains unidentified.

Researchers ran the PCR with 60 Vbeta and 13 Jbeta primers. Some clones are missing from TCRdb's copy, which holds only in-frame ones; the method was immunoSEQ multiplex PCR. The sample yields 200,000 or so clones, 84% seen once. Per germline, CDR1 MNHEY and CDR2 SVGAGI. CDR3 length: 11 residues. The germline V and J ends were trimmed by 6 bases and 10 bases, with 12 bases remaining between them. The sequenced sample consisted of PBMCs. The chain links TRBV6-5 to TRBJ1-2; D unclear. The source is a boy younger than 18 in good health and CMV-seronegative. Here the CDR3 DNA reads TGTGCCAGCAGCGCCGGTCCTCTCTACACCTTC. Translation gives CASSAGPLYTF.